This TCR beta chain comes out of a study of T cells in Graves' hyperthyroidism and ophthalmopathy. On the study more broadly: At initial diagnosis, before any treatment had begun, peripheral blood was obtained.

Using RNA transcripts as the source, TCR beta CDR3 regions were amplified. Carried out on the TCR CDR3, a first-round RT-PCR used the HTBI primer set. TCRdb reprocessed the multiplex PCR reads via MiXCR and lists one record per CDR3 protein. The sample includes some 700,000 distinct CDR3 sequences, roughly a sixth seen only once; the top ten take 15% to 17%. J gave up 7 bases and V 6 bases, and 15 bases lay outside the gene matches. The germline CDR1 and CDR2 sequences are LNHDA and SQIVND (reference sequence). The CDR3 has 16 residues. Only a few counts were recorded for this clonotype. Its matching antigen is unknown. Points from the study as a whole: Blood also carried most thyroid clonotypes expanded above 0.001.

V and J are TRBV19 and TRBJ1-1; 9 nucleotides match TRBD1. Sample: blood. The receptor was isolated from a man in his fifties with Graves' hyperthyroidism. CDR3 in DNA: TGTGCCAGTAGCAAACCTCCGGGACAGGGTAGGAGTGAAGCTTTCTTT. Protein product: CASSKPPGQGRSEAFF.